The 15 T cell receptor beta chains listed next were all sequenced from one sample in a study of patients and donors after allogeneic stem cell transplantation. TCRdb redid the calling of the RT-PCR reads with MiXCR, one entry per CDR3 protein. The table lists 800,000 to 1,000,000 distinct CDR3 sequences, over 15% of them singletons. The sample consisted of blood, either unsorted or a sorted T cell fraction (not recorded which). These receptor sequences come from a human donor who was either an allogeneic HSCT recipient or a stem cell or donor lymphocyte infusion donor (not recorded which). It is not recorded whose cells these are; they may come from a transplant donor.

This chain joins TRBV12-3 or TRBV12-4 and TRBJ2-7; 10 bases agree with TRBD1. The V gene end was trimmed by 6 bases and the J gene end by 6 bases; junction bases not matched to a gene: 11. The CDR3 totals 15 residues. CDR3 in DNA: TGTGCCAGCAGGCCCCGGGACAGGGGACCGTCCGAGCAGTACTTC. Translating gives CASRPRDRGPSEQYF.

The rearrangement joins TRBV2 to TRBJ2-6, with 7 bases aligning to TRBD1. The CDR3 extends over 13 amino acids. The trim removed 9 bases at V and 2 bases at J, leaving 1 base unmatched. The germline gives CDR1 SNHLY, CDR2 FYNNEI. CDR3 amino acids: CARTGTGANVLTF. CDR3 coding DNA: TGTGCCAGGACAGGGACTGGGGCCAACGTCCTGACTTTC.

The rearrangement uses TRBV24-1 and TRBJ2-5; D is uncertain. CDR3 size: 13 residues. Germline CDR1 reads KGHDR; CDR2 reads SFDVKD. V was shortened by 4 bases and J by 5 bases, with 10 bases between the two germline ends. The CDR3 DNA is TGTGCCACCAGTGACCCCGACCGGGAGACCCAGTACTTC. Translating it yields CATSDPDRETQYF.

In this sample, this clonotype turned up a few times. V gene TRBV29-1 combines with J gene TRBJ2-3; D is possibly TRBD2 (5 bases). V shed 7 bases and J shed 0 bases, with 17 bases lying between them. Germline CDR1 SQVTM, CDR2 ANQGSEA. CDR3 length equals 15 residues. For the CDR3, the DNA is TGCAGCGCCCAATCCCGCGGGCCGAGCACAGATACGCAGTATTTT. It specifies CSAQSRGPSTDTQYF.

This clonotype has more than one count but fewer than ten. The chain couples TRBV29-1 to TRBJ1-1; TRBD1 aligns across 7 bases. Trimming cost V 6 bases and J 8 bases; bases outside gene matches: 3. Germline CDR1 reads SQVTM; CDR2 reads ANQGSEA. This CDR3 has 10 residues. The CDR3: CSVGTAEAFF. The CDR3 nucleotides read TGCAGCGTCGGGACAGCCGAAGCTTTCTTT.

This clonotype was counted between two and nine times. V usage is TRBV29-1 and J usage is TRBJ2-2; D gene unclear. Germline loops: CDR1 SQVTM, CDR2 ANQGSEA. This CDR3 has 11 residues. Trimming took 4 bases from V and 6 from J, leaving 6 bases between them. For the CDR3, the DNA is TGCAGCGTTGTTGTAGCCGGGGAGCTGTTTTTT. It encodes CSVVVAGELFF.

This clonotype has at least ten counts. V gene TRBV12-3 or TRBV12-4 combines with J gene TRBJ1-5; D not certain. Trimming stripped 5 bases from V and 0 bases from J, with 14 bases between. The CDR3 is 16 amino acids. For the CDR3, the DNA is TGTGCCAGCAGTCTTGGGATCTCCCCTAGCAATCAGCCCCAGCATTTT. Its protein is CASSLGISPSNQPQHF.

V gene TRBV7-2 combines with J gene TRBJ2-7; 9 bases align to TRBD2. The junction had 4 bases not matched to a gene; V was cut back by 1 base and J by 3 bases. CDR1 is SGHTA and CDR2 is FQGNSA in the germline V gene. The CDR3 spans 15 residues. The CDR3 reads CASSLDVTSGYEQYF. CDR3 sequence (DNA): TGTGCCAGCAGCTTAGATGTGACTAGCGGCTACGAGCAGTACTTC.

The rearrangement links TRBV6-1 to TRBJ2-5, with 8 bases matching TRBD1. This CDR3 has 16 residues. Germline lookup yields CDR1 MNHNS and CDR2 SASEGT. The trim removed 0 bases at V and 4 bases at J, leaving 7 bases unmatched. The CDR3 bases are TGTGCCAGCAGTGAAGCCCCGGACAGGGTCGTAGAGACCCAGTACTTC. It translates to CASSEAPDRVVETQYF.

V and J are TRBV30 and TRBJ1-6; no clear D. V was trimmed by 4 bases and J by 0 bases, leaving 7 bases between them. The V gene's germline CDR1 is GTSNPN and CDR2 SVGIG (reference sequence). CDR3 size: 14 residues. The chain's CDR3 is CAWTYSSYNSPLHF. In nucleotides, the CDR3 is TGTGCCTGGACCTACAGCTCCTATAATTCACCCCTCCACTTT.

This clonotype has only a few counts. This chain joins TRBV27 and TRBJ2-6, with 11 bases fitting TRBD2. The CDR3 is made up of 20 amino acids. Germline CDR1 reads MNHEY; CDR2 reads SMNVEV (reference sequence). Trimming cost V 4 bases and J 2 bases; bases outside gene matches: 13. CDR3 sequence: CASSSFPNIAGGAGANVLTF. The CDR3 DNA sequence: TGTGCCAGCAGTTCCTTCCCTAACATAGCGGGAGGGGCTGGGGCCAACGTCCTGACTTTC. The complete variable domain, with remaining parts taken from reference TRBV27 and TRBJ2-6, reads EAQVTQNPRYLITVTGKKLTVTCSQNMNHEYMSWYRQDPGLGLRQIYYSMNVEVTDKGDVPEGYKVSRKEKRNFPLILESPSPNQTSLYFCASSSFPNIAGGAGANVLTFGAGSRLTVL.

The genes are TRBV9 and TRBJ1-4; D is ambiguous. Per germline, CDR1 SGDLS and CDR2 YYNGEE. This CDR3 has 12 residues. V lost 4 bases and J lost 7, with 8 bases in between. CDR3 coding DNA: TGTGCCAGCAGCTCCAGCGGTGAAAAACTGTTTTTT. This sequence encodes CASSSSGEKLFF.

The chain is built from TRBV21-1 and TRBJ1-2; the table's D call, TRBD1, was not checked against the DNA. TRBV21-1 is termed a pseudogene. The CDR3 runs 15 residues. The CDR3 loop is CASSNTGQPNYGYTF. In DNA form, the CDR3 reads TGTGCCAGCAGCAATACGGGACAGCCTAACTATGGCTACACCTTC.

The gene calls are TRBV5-6 and TRBJ2-7; 9 bases align to TRBD1. V gave up 6 bases and J gave up 4 bases; unmatched junction bases: 8. Germline loops: CDR1 SGHDT, CDR2 YYEEEE. The CDR3 loop spans 14 amino acids. The CDR3 DNA is TGTGCCAGCACTTCGACAGGGGGTGTTTACGAGCAGTACTTC. This gives the protein CASTSTGGVYEQYF.

This chain joins TRBV20-1 and TRBJ2-1, with a weak D call TRBD1 (6 bases). The V and J ends lost 3 bases and 5 bases respectively, with 17 bases between them. CDR1 DFQATT and CDR2 SNEGSKA come from the germline V gene (reference sequence). CDR3 size: 15 residues. The chain's CDR3 is CSARATGFGDNEQFF. CDR3 coding DNA: TGCAGTGCTAGGGCGACAGGCTTCGGGGACAATGAGCAGTTCTTC.